Below are 19 T cell receptor beta chains sequenced from a single sample in a study of cytomegalovirus exposure and HLA in healthy donors (dated by TCRdb to the late 2010s). The library relied on the immunoSEQ multiplex PCR assay. The multiplex PCR relied on a mix of 60 forward primers for TCR Vbeta segments and 13 reverse primers for TCR Jbeta segments. TCRdb took over this immuneACCESS table, retaining in-frame rearrangements with V and J assigned. Such tables are incomplete; in checked studies, under half of the missing clones stem from an unresolved V gene, and the remainder is unexplained. Recorded for this sample are over 70,000 clones; 80% of them occurred a single time. The top ten clones comprise around 2% of the sample. The sample consisted of PBMCs. The receptor source for this set is a man aged 18 to 30 in good health and CMV-seronegative.

This clone has a handful of counts. The rearrangement joins TRBV6-1 to TRBJ1-2; D possibly corresponds to TRBD1 (5 bases). The CDR3 length is 13 residues. V gave up 8 bases and J gave up 1 base, with 11 bases separating them. The V gene's germline CDR1 is MNHNS and CDR2 SASEGT. The CDR3 sequence is CASLDKSNYGYTF. The CDR3 nucleotides are TGTGCCAGCTTGGACAAGAGTAACTATGGCTACACCTTC.

The V gene is TRBV9, the J gene TRBJ1-4, with TRBD1 matching over 10 bases. The trim removed 3 bases at V and 6 bases at J, leaving 8 bases unmatched. CDR3 length equals 16 residues. Per the germline V gene, CDR1 is SGDLS and CDR2 is YYNGEE. DNA for the CDR3: TGTGCCAGCAGCGCCGGCGGGACAGGGGCCGATGAAAAACTGTTTTTT. Its protein is CASSAGGTGADEKLFF.

The chain has TRBV9 and TRBJ2-3, with D perhaps TRBD2 (5 bases). Germline V CDR1 and CDR2: SGDLS, YYNGEE. This CDR3 comprises 14 residues. V was shortened by 4 bases and J by 9 bases, with 18 bases between the two germline ends. The CDR3 region has the DNA TGTGCCAGCAGCACCCAGACTCTGGGCGGGACGCAGTATTTT. Residues: CASSTQTLGGTQYF.

V and J are TRBV6-1 and TRBJ1-2; maybe TRBD1 (6 bases). The CDR3 runs 16 residues. The V end was cut by 2 bases, the J end by 4 bases, with 17 bases between. Germline loops: CDR1 MNHNS, CDR2 SASEGT. In DNA form, the CDR3 reads TGTGCCAGCAGTGAATCGGGCAGGGGAAGCTTCTATGGCTACACCTTC. It encodes CASSESGRGSFYGYTF.

As to this clone: This CDR3 is also generated by other DNA sequences in the sample. J is TRBJ2-5 and V is TRBV30; tentative D call: TRBD2 (5 bases). Trimming removed 0 bases from V and 5 bases from J, with 10 bases in between. The V gene's germline CDR1 is GTSNPN and CDR2 SVGIG (reference sequence). The CDR3 extends over 13 amino acids. CDR3 DNA: TGTGCCTGGAGTGTATCGGGCGGGGAGACCCAGTACTTC. The encoded protein is CAWSVSGGETQYF.

In DNA, the CDR3 is TGCGCCAGCAGCCAATCACTAGGACAGAGCTACGAGCAGTACTTC. It is translated as CASSQSLGQSYEQYF. J is TRBJ2-7 and V is TRBV4-1; D perhaps matches TRBD1 (6 bases). This CDR3 contains 15 residues. Trimming took 2 bases from V and 3 from J, leaving 14 bases between them. Germline loops: CDR1 MGHRA, CDR2 YSYEKL.

The chain is built from TRBV4-1 and TRBJ2-7; 8 bases are a match to TRBD1. Trimming at V came to 0 bases and at J to 4 bases, leaving 2 bases not matched to a gene. The germline gives CDR1 MGHRA, CDR2 YSYEKL. CDR3 length: 14 amino acids. CDR3 coding DNA: TGCGCCAGCAGCCAAGATAACAGGGGGTACGAGCAGTACTTC. This translates into CASSQDNRGYEQYF.

The J gene is TRBJ1-5, the V gene TRBV19; TRBD1 aligns across 11 bases. Trimming removed 5 bases from V and 6 bases from J; junction bases left unmatched: 3. The CDR3 has 14 amino acids. The germline V gene encodes CDR1 LNHDA and CDR2 SQIVND (reference sequence). This chain's CDR3 is CASSSGQGGQPQHF. The CDR3 coding sequence is TGTGCCAGTAGTTCGGGACAGGGGGGTCAGCCCCAGCATTTT. The full variable domain, in which reference TRBV19 and TRBJ1-5 provide the parts outside the CDR3, is DGGITQSPKYLFRKEGQNVTLSCEQNLNHDAMYWYRQDPGQGLRLIYYSQIVNDFQKGDIAEGYSVSREKKESFPLTVTSAQKNPTAFYLCASSSGQGGQPQHFGDGTRLSIL.

The V call is TRBV6-5, the J call TRBJ2-7; the D is unclear. The V end was cut by 5 bases, the J end by 3 bases, with 11 bases between. CDR1 and CDR2 (germline): MNHEY, SVGAGI. The CDR3 runs 13 residues. In nucleotides, the CDR3 is TGTGCCAGCAGTGACTTGGTAGTCTACGAGCAGTACTTC. Residues: CASSDLVVYEQYF.

The V and J genes are TRBV5-1 and TRBJ1-4; D unresolved. The CDR3 spans 14 residues. The V end was cut by 3 bases, the J end by 2 bases, with 8 bases between. Germline V lookup: CDR1 SGHRS, CDR2 YFSETQ. The CDR3 reads CASSSLSTNEKLFF. As DNA, the CDR3 is TGCGCCAGCAGCTCCCTTTCGACTAATGAAAAACTGTTTTTT.

This chain joins TRBV19 and TRBJ1-4; D remains unclear. The CDR3 spans 15 residues. In germline, CDR1 is LNHDA, CDR2 SQIVND (reference sequence). V lost 7 bases, J lost 0 bases, and 12 bases lay in between. The CDR3 DNA reads TGTGCCAGTAAAGCGGCCGACGCAACTAATGAAAAACTGTTTTTT. Translated: CASKAADATNEKLFF. Full variable domain (remainder filled in from reference TRBV19 and TRBJ1-4): DGGITQSPKYLFRKEGQNVTLSCEQNLNHDAMYWYRQDPGQGLRLIYYSQIVNDFQKGDIAEGYSVSREKKESFPLTVTSAQKNPTAFYLCASKAADATNEKLFFGSGTQLSVL.

The CDR3 bases are TGTGCCAGCAGTGAGGCCCTCGCTGGCACTGAAGCTTTCTTT. It yields the protein CASSEALAGTEAFF. The V call is TRBV25-1, the J call TRBJ1-1; the D is unclear. Per germline, CDR1 MGHDK and CDR2 SYGVNS. CDR3 length: 14 amino acids. Trimming stripped 3 bases from V and 4 bases from J, with 12 bases between.

This chain links TRBV23-1 with TRBJ1-2; 9 bases agree with TRBD1. TRBV23-1 belongs to the ORF category, with a function that is uncertain. The CDR3 runs to 16 residues. V was pared by 2 bases and J by 5 bases, with 9 bases of the junction left unmatched. CDR3 nucleotide sequence: TGCGCCAGCAGTCAACTTGACAGGGGGGTTCGATATGGCTACACCTTC. This encodes CASSQLDRGVRYGYTF.

The chain employs TRBV27 and TRBJ2-2; D is undetermined. The CDR3 length is 14 residues. V was shortened by 9 bases and J by 3 bases, with 14 bases between the two germline ends. The germline gives CDR1 MNHEY, CDR2 SMNVEV (reference sequence). DNA of the CDR3: TGTGCCAGGCACAATCTTCAGGACACCGGGGAGCTGTTTTTT. Translated, it gives CARHNLQDTGELFF.

V gene TRBV7-9 combines with J gene TRBJ2-7; TRBD1 matches 7 bases. Germline V gives CDR1 SEHNR, CDR2 FQNEAQ (reference sequence). V dropped 6 bases and J dropped 3; count of bases not matched to a gene: 8. This CDR3 has 14 residues. The CDR3 coding sequence is TGTGCCAGCAGTTTAACCGGGACAGTCTACGAGCAGTACTTC. Translated, it gives CASSLTGTVYEQYF.

The V gene is TRBV2, the J gene TRBJ1-5; unclear D gene. Germline V lookup: CDR1 SNHLY, CDR2 FYNNEI. V was shortened by 2 bases and J by 6 bases, with 11 bases between the two germline ends. This CDR3 has 14 amino acids. The CDR3 coding sequence is TGTGCCAGCAGTGAAATGGGCTCTCCTCAGCCCCAGCATTTT. The encoded protein is CASSEMGSPQPQHF.

The CDR3 protein is CASSLRGWPDTQYF. DNA for the CDR3: TGTGCCAGCAGCCTAAGGGGTTGGCCAGATACGCAGTATTTT. The rearrangement joins TRBV6-1 to TRBJ2-3, with D maybe TRBD1 (5 bases). The CDR3 runs to 14 residues. Germline CDR1 MNHNS, CDR2 SASEGT. V lost 6 bases, J lost 4 bases, and 14 bases lay in between.

The gene calls are TRBV4-2 and TRBJ2-4; D possibly corresponds to TRBD2 (7 bases). This CDR3 has 15 amino acids. Trimming left V 1 base short and J 4 bases short, with 11 bases between. From germline, CDR1 is LGHNA and CDR2 YNFKEQ. The CDR3 DNA sequence: TGTGCCAGCAGCCAAGGGGGGGGGCGAAAAAACATTCAGTACTTC. Protein sequence: CASSQGGGRKNIQYF.

V is TRBV7-9 and J is TRBJ1-2; 10 bases are a match to TRBD1. Germline-derived CDR1 and CDR2 are SEHNR and FQNEAQ (reference sequence). Trimming cost V 2 bases and J 7 bases; bases outside gene matches: 7. The CDR3 spans 15 residues. The CDR3 is CASSLSGTGDGGYTF. CDR3 nucleotides: TGTGCCAGCAGCTTATCTGGGACAGGGGACGGTGGCTACACCTTC.